This T cell receptor (beta chain) was identified during a study of shared clonotypes between healthy human individuals. The CDR3 runs 14 residues. Germline V CDR1 and CDR2: MNHEY, SMNVEV (reference sequence). V was clipped by 3 bases and J by 6 bases, with 14 bases between them. Evenly divided among several immunoSEQ plates was the genomic DNA of each subset. Libraries were prepared by immunoSEQ multiplex PCR; TCRdb keeps only in-frame clonotypes and omits some of them. This sample has approximately 1,000,000 clones, with roughly 77% found just once. The V gene is TRBV27, the J gene TRBJ1-2; D may be TRBD1 (6 bases). The origin of this receptor is a man aged 18 to 30 in good health. Some clones in this sample may be carry-over from other donors' samples. Sample: memory CD4+ T cells from PBMCs. This sample's subset: CD45RA-negative fraction. The DNA for the CDR3 is TGTGCCAGCAGTTTCTCGGGACGGGACAATGGCTACACCTTC. Translating gives CASSFSGRDNGYTF.